The 5 T cell receptor beta chains below come from one sample, sequenced in a study of blood T cell repertoires in COVID-19. The protocol was immunoSEQ multiplex PCR, while the TCRdb copy is restricted to in-frame clones and leaves out a portion. The data contain roughly 200,000 clones, 80% to 90% of them singletons. Source material: peripheral blood. The receptors originated from a man between 60 and 70 years old with acute or convalescent COVID-19.

The rearrangement links TRBV7-2 to TRBJ1-2; 9 bases align to TRBD1. The V and J ends lost 5 bases and 8 bases, in that order; junction bases with no gene match: 12. The length of the CDR3 is 15 residues. Germline values: CDR1 SGHTA, CDR2 FQGNSA. Here the CDR3 reads CASSDHRGRGRGYTF. The CDR3 DNA sequence: TGTGCCAGCAGCGACCACAGGGGGCGAGGGCGCGGCTACACCTTC.

The chain has TRBV6-5 and TRBJ2-7, with D perhaps TRBD1 (5 bases). Germline V gene data show CDR1 as MNHEY and CDR2 as SVGAGI. The CDR3 has 14 residues. Trimming took 5 bases from V and 0 from J, leaving 11 bases between them. The DNA for the CDR3 is TGTGCCAGCAGTCCGACAGAATACTCCTACGAGCAGTACTTC. It specifies CASSPTEYSYEQYF.

The chain couples TRBV28 to TRBJ2-1; 9 nucleotides line up with TRBD1. CDR3 length: 15 amino acids. Per germline, CDR1 MDHEN and CDR2 SYDVKM. The trim removed 6 bases at V and 9 bases at J, leaving 12 bases unmatched. CDR3 protein: CASSSIGQGTGEQFF. Here the CDR3 DNA reads TGTGCCAGCAGCTCGATTGGACAGGGGACGGGTGAGCAGTTCTTC.

This clone was found a few times. The V gene is TRBV27, the J gene TRBJ2-7, with a possible D match to TRBD2 (6 bases). The CDR3 is 15 amino acids. In germline, CDR1 is MNHEY, CDR2 SMNVEV (reference sequence). V was cut by 6 bases and J by 3 bases, with 18 bases left in between. The CDR3 is CASSRPPGRYYEQYF. For the CDR3, the DNA is TGTGCCAGCAGCCGGCCCCCCGGGAGATACTACGAGCAGTACTTC.

The rearrangement links TRBV28 to TRBJ2-3, with TRBD2 matching over 12 bases. Germline CDR1 is MDHEN and CDR2 is SYDVKM. V was clipped by 5 bases and J by 5 bases; unmatched bases: 5. The CDR3 is 15 amino acids. CDR3 sequence reads: CASSRLAGERDTQYF. The CDR3 DNA is TGTGCCAGCAGTCGACTAGCGGGAGAACGAGATACGCAGTATTTT.